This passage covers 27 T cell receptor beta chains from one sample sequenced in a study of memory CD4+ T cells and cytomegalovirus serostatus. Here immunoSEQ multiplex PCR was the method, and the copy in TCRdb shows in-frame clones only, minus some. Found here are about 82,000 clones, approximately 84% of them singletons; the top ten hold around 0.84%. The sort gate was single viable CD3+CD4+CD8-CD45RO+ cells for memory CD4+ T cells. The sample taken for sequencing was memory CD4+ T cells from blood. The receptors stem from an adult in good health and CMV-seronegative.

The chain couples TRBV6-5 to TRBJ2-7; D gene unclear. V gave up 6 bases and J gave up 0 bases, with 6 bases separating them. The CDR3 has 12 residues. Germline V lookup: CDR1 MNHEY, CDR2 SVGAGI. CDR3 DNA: TGTGCCAGCAGGGCCCCCTCCTACGAGCAGTACTTC. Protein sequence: CASRAPSYEQYF.

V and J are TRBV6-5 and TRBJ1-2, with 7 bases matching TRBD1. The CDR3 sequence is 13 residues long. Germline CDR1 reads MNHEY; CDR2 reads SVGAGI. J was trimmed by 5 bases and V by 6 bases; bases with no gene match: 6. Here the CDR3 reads CASRRQGMYGYTF. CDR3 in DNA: TGTGCCAGCAGACGACAGGGAATGTATGGCTACACCTTC.

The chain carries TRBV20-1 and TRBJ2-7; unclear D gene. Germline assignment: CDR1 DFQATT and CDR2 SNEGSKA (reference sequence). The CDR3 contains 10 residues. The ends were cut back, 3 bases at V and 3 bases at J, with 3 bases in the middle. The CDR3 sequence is CSARDYEQYF. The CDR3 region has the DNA TGCAGTGCTAGGGACTACGAGCAGTACTTC.

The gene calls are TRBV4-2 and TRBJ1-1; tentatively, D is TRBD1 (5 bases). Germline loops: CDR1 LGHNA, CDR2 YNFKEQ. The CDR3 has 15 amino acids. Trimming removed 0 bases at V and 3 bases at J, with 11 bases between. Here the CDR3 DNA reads TGTGCCAGCAGCCAAGATGTGGGGGAGGACACTGAAGCTTTCTTT. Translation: CASSQDVGEDTEAFF.

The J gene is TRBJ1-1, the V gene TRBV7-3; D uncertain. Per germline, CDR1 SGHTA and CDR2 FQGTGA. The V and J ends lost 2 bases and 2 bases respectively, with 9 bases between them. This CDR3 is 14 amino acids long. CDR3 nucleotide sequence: TGTGCCAGCAGCTTATGGAGGGAAAACACTGAAGCTTTCTTT. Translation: CASSLWRENTEAFF. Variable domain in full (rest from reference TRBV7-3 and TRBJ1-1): GAGVSQTPSNKVTEKGKYVELRCDPISGHTALYWYRQSLGQGPEFLIYFQGTGAADDSGLPNDRFFAVRPEGSVSTLKIQRTERGDSAVYLCASSLWRENTEAFFGQGTRLTVV.

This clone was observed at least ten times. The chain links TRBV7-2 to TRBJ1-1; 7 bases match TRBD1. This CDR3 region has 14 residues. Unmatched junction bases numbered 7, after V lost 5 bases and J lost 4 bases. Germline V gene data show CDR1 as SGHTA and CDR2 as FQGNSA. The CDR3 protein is CASSPRTGSTEAFF. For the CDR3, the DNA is TGTGCCAGCAGCCCCAGGACAGGCAGCACTGAAGCTTTCTTT. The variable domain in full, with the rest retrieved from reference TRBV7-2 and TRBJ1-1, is GAGVSQSPSNKVTEKGKDVELRCDPISGHTALYWYRQSLGQGLEFLIYFQGNSAPDKSGLPSDRFSAERTGGSVSTLTIQRTQQEDSAVYLCASSPRTGSTEAFFGQGTRLTVV.

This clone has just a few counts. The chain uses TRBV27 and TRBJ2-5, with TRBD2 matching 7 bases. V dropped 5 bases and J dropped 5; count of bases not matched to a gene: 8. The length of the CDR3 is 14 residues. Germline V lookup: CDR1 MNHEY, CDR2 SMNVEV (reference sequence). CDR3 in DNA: TGTGCCAGCAGTAGCGGGGAGCTTTGGGAGACCCAGTACTTC. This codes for CASSSGELWETQYF.

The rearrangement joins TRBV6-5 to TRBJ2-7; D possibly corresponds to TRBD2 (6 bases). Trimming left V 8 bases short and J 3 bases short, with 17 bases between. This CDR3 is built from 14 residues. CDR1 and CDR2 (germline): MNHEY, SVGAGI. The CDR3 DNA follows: TGTGCCAGCCGAACAGGAGAGGGACTCTACGAGCAGTACTTC. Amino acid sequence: CASRTGEGLYEQYF.

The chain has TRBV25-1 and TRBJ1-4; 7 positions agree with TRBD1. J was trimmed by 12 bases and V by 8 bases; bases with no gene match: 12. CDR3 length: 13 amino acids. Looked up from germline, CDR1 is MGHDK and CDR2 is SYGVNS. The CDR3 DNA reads TGTGCCAGCGAAGGACAGGACGTCCCCGAACTGTTTTTT. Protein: CASEGQDVPELFF.

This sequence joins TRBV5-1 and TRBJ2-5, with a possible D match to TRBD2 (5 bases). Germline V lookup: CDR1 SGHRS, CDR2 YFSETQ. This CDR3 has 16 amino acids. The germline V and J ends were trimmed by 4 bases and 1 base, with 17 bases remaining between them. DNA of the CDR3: TGCGCCAGCAGCCCGTACTCTAGCAACTTCCAAGAGACCCAGTACTTC. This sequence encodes CASSPYSSNFQETQYF.

This chain's CDR3 is CSVKTGATDTQYF. The CDR3 bases are TGCAGCGTGAAGACAGGGGCCACAGATACGCAGTATTTT. The V call is TRBV29-1, the J call TRBJ2-3, with TRBD1 matching 8 bases. The ends lost 6 bases at V and 2 bases at J; junction bases unmatched: 4. CDR3 length: 13 amino acids. Germline CDR1 reads SQVTM; CDR2 reads ANQGSEA.

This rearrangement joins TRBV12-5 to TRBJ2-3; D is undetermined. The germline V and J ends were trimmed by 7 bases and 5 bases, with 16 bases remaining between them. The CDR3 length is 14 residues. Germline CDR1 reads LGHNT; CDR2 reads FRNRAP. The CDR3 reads CASALESGRDTQYF. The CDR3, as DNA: TGTGCTAGTGCCCTCGAGTCTGGCAGAGATACGCAGTATTTT.

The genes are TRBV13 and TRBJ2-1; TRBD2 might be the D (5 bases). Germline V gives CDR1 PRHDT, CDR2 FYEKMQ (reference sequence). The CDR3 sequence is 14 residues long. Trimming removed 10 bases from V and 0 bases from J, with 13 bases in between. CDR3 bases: TGTGCCACCGTCGAGCGGAGCTCCTACAATGAGCAGTTCTTC. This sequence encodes CATVERSSYNEQFF. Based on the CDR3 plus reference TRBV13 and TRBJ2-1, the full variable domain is AAGVIQSPRHLIKEKRETATLKCYPIPRHDTVYWYQQGPGQDPQFLISFYEKMQSDKGSIPDRFSAQQFSDYHSELNMSSLELGDSALYFCATVERSSYNEQFFGPGTRLTVL.

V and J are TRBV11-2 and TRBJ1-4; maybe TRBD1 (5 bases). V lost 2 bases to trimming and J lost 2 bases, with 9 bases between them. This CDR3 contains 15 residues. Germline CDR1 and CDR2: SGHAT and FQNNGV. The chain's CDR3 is CASSLMGETNEKLFF. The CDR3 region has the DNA TGTGCCAGCAGCTTAATGGGGGAGACTAATGAAAAACTGTTTTTT.

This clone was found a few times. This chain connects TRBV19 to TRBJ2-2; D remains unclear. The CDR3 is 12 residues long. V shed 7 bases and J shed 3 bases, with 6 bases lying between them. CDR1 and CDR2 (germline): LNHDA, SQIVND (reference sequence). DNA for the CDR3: TGTGCCAGTATCGAGTACACCGGGGAGCTGTTTTTT. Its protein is CASIEYTGELFF.

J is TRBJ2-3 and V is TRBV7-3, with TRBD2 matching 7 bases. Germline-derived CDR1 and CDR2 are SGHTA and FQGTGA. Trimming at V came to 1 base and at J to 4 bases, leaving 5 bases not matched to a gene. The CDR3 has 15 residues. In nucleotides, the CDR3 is TGTGCCAGCAGCTTAAGGGGGGGGTCTCCAGATACGCAGTATTTT. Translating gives CASSLRGGSPDTQYF.

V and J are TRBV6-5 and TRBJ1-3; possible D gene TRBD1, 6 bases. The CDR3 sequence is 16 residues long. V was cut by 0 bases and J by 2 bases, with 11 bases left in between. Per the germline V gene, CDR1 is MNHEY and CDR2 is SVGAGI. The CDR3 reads CASSYSQGTPGNTIYF. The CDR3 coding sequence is TGTGCCAGCAGTTACTCACAGGGTACCCCTGGAAACACCATATATTTT.

The CDR3 protein is CASSLPSF. In nucleotides, the CDR3 is TGTGCCAGCAGCTTACCCTCCTTC. The chain combines TRBV21-1 with TRBJ1-2. TRBV21-1 is described as a pseudogene. CDR3 length equals 8 residues.

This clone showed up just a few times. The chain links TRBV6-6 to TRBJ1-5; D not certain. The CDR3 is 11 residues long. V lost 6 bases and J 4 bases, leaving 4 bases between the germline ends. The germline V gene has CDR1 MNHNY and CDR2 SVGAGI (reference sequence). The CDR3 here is CASSPNQPQHF. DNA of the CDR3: TGTGCCAGCAGCCCGAATCAGCCCCAGCATTTT.

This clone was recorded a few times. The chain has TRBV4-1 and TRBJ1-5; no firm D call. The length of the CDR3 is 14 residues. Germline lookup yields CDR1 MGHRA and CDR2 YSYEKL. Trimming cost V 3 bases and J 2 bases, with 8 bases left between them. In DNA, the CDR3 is TGCGCCAGCAGCCACGGGCAGCGCAATCAGCCCCAGCATTTT. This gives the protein CASSHGQRNQPQHF.

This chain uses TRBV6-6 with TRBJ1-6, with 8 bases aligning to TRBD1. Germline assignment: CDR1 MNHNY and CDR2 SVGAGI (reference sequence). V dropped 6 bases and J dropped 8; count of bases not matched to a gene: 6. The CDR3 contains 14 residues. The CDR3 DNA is TGTGCCAGCAGCTCCGGGACAGGCGATTCACCCCTCCACTTT. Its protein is CASSSGTGDSPLHF.

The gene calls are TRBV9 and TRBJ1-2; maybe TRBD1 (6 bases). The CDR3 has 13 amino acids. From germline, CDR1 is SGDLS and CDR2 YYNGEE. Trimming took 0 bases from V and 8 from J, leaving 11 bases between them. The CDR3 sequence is CASSVAHRDGYTF. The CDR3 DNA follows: TGTGCCAGCAGCGTAGCGCACAGGGACGGCTACACCTTC.

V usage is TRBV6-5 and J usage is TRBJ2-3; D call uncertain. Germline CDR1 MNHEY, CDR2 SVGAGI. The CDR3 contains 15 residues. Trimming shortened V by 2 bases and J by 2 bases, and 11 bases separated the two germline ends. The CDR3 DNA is TGTGCCAGCAGTTACGGACCGTTTCCCACAGATACGCAGTATTTT. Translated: CASSYGPFPTDTQYF.

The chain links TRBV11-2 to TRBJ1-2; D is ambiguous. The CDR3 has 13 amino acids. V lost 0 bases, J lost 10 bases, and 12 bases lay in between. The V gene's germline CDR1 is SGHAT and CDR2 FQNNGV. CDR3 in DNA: TGTGCCAGCAGCTTAGATGATGAGGGAGCCTACACCTTC. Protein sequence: CASSLDDEGAYTF.

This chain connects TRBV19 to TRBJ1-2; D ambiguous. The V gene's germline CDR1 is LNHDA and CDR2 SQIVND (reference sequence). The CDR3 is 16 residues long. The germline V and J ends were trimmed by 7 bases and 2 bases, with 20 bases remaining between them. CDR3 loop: CASNPLSGELNYGYTF. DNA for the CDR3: TGTGCCAGTAACCCCCTGTCCGGGGAGCTGAACTATGGCTACACCTTC.

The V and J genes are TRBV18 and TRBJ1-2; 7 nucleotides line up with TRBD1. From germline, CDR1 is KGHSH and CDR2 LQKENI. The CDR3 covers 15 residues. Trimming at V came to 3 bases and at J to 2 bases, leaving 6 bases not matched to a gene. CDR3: CASSPREQGNYGYTF. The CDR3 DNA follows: TGTGCCAGCTCACCGAGAGAACAGGGGAACTATGGCTACACCTTC.

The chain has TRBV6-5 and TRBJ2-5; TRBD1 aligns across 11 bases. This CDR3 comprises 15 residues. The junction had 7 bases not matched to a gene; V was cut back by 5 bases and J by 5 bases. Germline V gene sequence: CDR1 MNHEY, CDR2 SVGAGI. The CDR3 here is CASSKGQGASETQYF. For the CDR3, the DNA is TGTGCCAGCAGTAAAGGACAGGGGGCGTCGGAGACCCAGTACTTC.